These T cell receptor beta chains were read from a single sample in a study of cytomegalovirus exposure and HLA in healthy donors. Data came from immunoSEQ multiplex PCR; TCRdb stores just in-frame clones and leaves some out. The sample holds just over 150,000 clones, approximately 84% seen once. Sequences were obtained from PBMCs. All receptors derive from a woman aged 18-30 years in good health and CMV-seronegative. CDR3s include the opening cysteine and the closing phenylalanine or tryptophan. Fields, in order: V gene, D gene, clone size, J gene, CDR3 DNA, CDR3 protein. The D gene is left open where the match is weak. Not every row has a clone size; where given, it reads once, few, many or a size class.

v_gene: TRBV6-1
d_gene: NA
abundance: NA
j_gene: TRBJ2-7
CDR3nt: TGTGCCAGCGGCGGACCCCAGGGGCCCTACGAGCAGTACTTC
CDR3aa: CASGGPQGPYEQYF

v_gene: TRBV28
d_gene: NA
abundance: NA
j_gene: TRBJ2-7
CDR3nt: TGTGCCAGCAGTGACCCAACCCCGCGAGGATTCTACGAGCAGTACTTC
CDR3aa: CASSDPTPRGFYEQYF

v_gene: TRBV15
d_gene: NA
abundance: NA
j_gene: TRBJ1-3
CDR3nt: TGTGCCACCGAGAGTGGTAATTCTGGAAACACCATATATTTT
CDR3aa: CATESGNSGNTIYF

v_gene: TRBV5-4
d_gene: NA
abundance: NA
j_gene: TRBJ1-2
CDR3nt: TGTGCCAGCAGCTCAGCCTCTGAAGGCAGCGGGGGCTACACCTTC
CDR3aa: CASSSASEGSGGYTF

v_gene: TRBV5-1
d_gene: NA
abundance: NA
j_gene: TRBJ2-4
CDR3nt: TGCGCCAGCAGCTCAAGACAGGACATTCAGTACTTC
CDR3aa: CASSSRQDIQYF

v_gene: TRBV30
d_gene: TRBD1
abundance: NA
j_gene: TRBJ1-5
CDR3nt: TGTGCCTGGAGTCTAGGACAGGGGAGAAATCAGCCCCAGCATTTT
CDR3aa: CAWSLGQGRNQPQHF

v_gene: TRBV27
d_gene: TRBD1
abundance: NA
j_gene: TRBJ1-2
CDR3nt: TGTGCCAGCAGTTCTACAGGGGGGGTGCGAGATGGCTACACCTTC
CDR3aa: CASSSTGGVRDGYTF

v_gene: TRBV29-1
d_gene: NA
abundance: NA
j_gene: TRBJ2-3
CDR3nt: TGCAGCGTTATGCAAGCGATGGATACGCAGTATTTT
CDR3aa: CSVMQAMDTQYF

v_gene: TRBV9
d_gene: TRBD2
abundance: NA
j_gene: TRBJ2-7
CDR3nt: TGTGCCAGCAGCTCCGGGAGGGGGTCCTACGAGCAGTACTTC
CDR3aa: CASSSGRGSYEQYF

v_gene: TRBV2
d_gene: NA
abundance: NA
j_gene: TRBJ1-4
CDR3nt: TGTGCCAGCAGTGACGGGGTGAAGTCGGCTAATGAAAAACTGTTTTTT
CDR3aa: CASSDGVKSANEKLFF

v_gene: TRBV28
d_gene: NA
abundance: NA
j_gene: TRBJ1-5
CDR3nt: TGTGCCAGTTCACCCGAAGGGGGTTATAGCAATCAGCCCCAGCATTTT
CDR3aa: CASSPEGGYSNQPQHF

v_gene: TRBV30
d_gene: NA
abundance: NA
j_gene: TRBJ1-6
CDR3nt: TGTGCCTGGGACCCTAGGTACGGCAGGGGAAGGTCACCCCTCCACTTT
CDR3aa: CAWDPRYGRGRSPLHF

v_gene: TRBV9
d_gene: TRBD2
abundance: NA
j_gene: TRBJ2-3
CDR3nt: TGTGCCAGCAGCGTAGGGGTGGGGGGGTTCGATACGCAGTATTTT
CDR3aa: CASSVGVGGFDTQYF

v_gene: TRBV6-5
d_gene: NA
abundance: few
j_gene: TRBJ1-4
CDR3nt: TGTGCCAGCAGAACGGGGGGTGCGGATGAAAAACTGTTTTTT
CDR3aa: CASRTGGADEKLFF

v_gene: TRBV28
d_gene: TRBD2
abundance: NA
j_gene: TRBJ2-4
CDR3nt: TGTGCCAGCAGCCCTAGCGGGAGGGGTAAGCTAGGCAAAAACATTCAGTACTTC
CDR3aa: CASSPSGRGKLGKNIQYF

v_gene: TRBV29-1
d_gene: NA
abundance: NA
j_gene: TRBJ2-7
CDR3nt: TGCAGCGTGCACCTCCTAGGCAGGGGTGGGTACGAGCAGTACTTC
CDR3aa: CSVHLLGRGGYEQYF

v_gene: TRBV5-4
d_gene: NA
abundance: NA
j_gene: TRBJ2-3
CDR3nt: TGTGCCAGCAGCTTACAGAACACAGATACGCAGTATTTT
CDR3aa: CASSLQNTDTQYF

v_gene: TRBV5-1
d_gene: TRBD2
abundance: NA
j_gene: TRBJ2-3
CDR3nt: TGCGCCAGCAGCTCCAGCGGGGGGGCCTCTGGGGATACGCAGTATTTT
CDR3aa: CASSSSGGASGDTQYF

v_gene: TRBV7-2
d_gene: TRBD1
abundance: NA
j_gene: TRBJ1-4
CDR3nt: TGTGCCAGCAGCGATCGGGGACAGGGTACTGAAAAACTGTTTTTT
CDR3aa: CASSDRGQGTEKLFF

v_gene: TRBV10-2
d_gene: NA
abundance: NA
j_gene: TRBJ1-2
CDR3nt: TGCGCCAGCAGCTGGGAGTCTCTTGGCTACACCTTC
CDR3aa: CASSWESLGYTF

v_gene: TRBV27
d_gene: NA
abundance: NA
j_gene: TRBJ2-7
CDR3nt: TGTGCCAGCAGTTTTTCCTTTGGGGAGTCAACCTACGAGCAGTACTTC
CDR3aa: CASSFSFGESTYEQYF

v_gene: TRBV4-2
d_gene: NA
abundance: NA
j_gene: TRBJ1-2
CDR3nt: TGTGCCAGCAGCCCCCTAGGGGATGATCTTGGCTACACCTTC
CDR3aa: CASSPLGDDLGYTF

v_gene: TRBV6-1
d_gene: TRBD1
abundance: NA
j_gene: TRBJ1-2
CDR3nt: TGTGCCAGCAGCGCTGAAGGACAGGATTATGGCTACACCTTC
CDR3aa: CASSAEGQDYGYTF

v_gene: TRBV28
d_gene: NA
abundance: NA
j_gene: TRBJ1-1
CDR3nt: TGTGCCAGCAGTTTAGGGGGGGGCGGCGGAACTGAAGCTTTCTTT
CDR3aa: CASSLGGGGGTEAFF

v_gene: TRBV30
d_gene: NA
abundance: NA
j_gene: TRBJ2-3
CDR3nt: TGTGCCTGGGCCCCGGGACTGGAAGATACGCAGTATTTT
CDR3aa: CAWAPGLEDTQYF

v_gene: TRBV7-2
d_gene: NA
abundance: once
j_gene: TRBJ2-7
CDR3nt: TGTGCCAGCAGCTTAGATCCCCGAGGATCCGAGCAGTACTTC
CDR3aa: CASSLDPRGSEQYF

v_gene: TRBV28
d_gene: TRBD2
abundance: NA
j_gene: TRBJ2-1
CDR3nt: TGTGCCAGCAGATTAGCGGGAGAGTTGTACAATGAGCAGTTCTTC
CDR3aa: CASRLAGELYNEQFF

v_gene: TRBV6-5
d_gene: NA
abundance: NA
j_gene: TRBJ1-2
CDR3nt: TGTGCCAGCAGTTACTCGGCACCAGGGTTTGGCTACACCTTC
CDR3aa: CASSYSAPGFGYTF

v_gene: TRBV6-1
d_gene: NA
abundance: NA
j_gene: TRBJ1-3
CDR3nt: TGTGCCAGCAGTGAAAGTTACGGTTACTCTGGAAACACCATATATTTT
CDR3aa: CASSESYGYSGNTIYF